The clone carrying this TCR beta chain has just a few counts. What it binds is not known. The junction had 7 bases not matched to a gene; V was cut back by 0 bases and J by 0 bases. The germline V gene has CDR1 SGHRS and CDR2 YFSETQ. The CDR3 contains 18 residues. This entry belongs to a study of beta chain features in type 1 diabetes. Study in general: Age, gender, cell numbers and subset yield matched between patients and controls.

Per donor, one heparinised blood draw averaged about 110 mL. Researchers reported sorting CD4+ naive, central memory, regulatory and stem cell-like memory cells via CD45RO/CCR7/CD25/CD127/CD95/CD27. Expressed TCRB transcripts were sequenced after all isolated RNA was converted to cDNA. Method: immunoSEQ multiplex PCR; TCRdb's copy keeps in-frame clones and lacks some. The data show 250,000 to 350,000 clones, roughly 13% seen once. Study outcomes and limitations: Patients and controls would share equally any PCR tilt toward shorter templates. Patients with Type 1 diabetes showed moderately but significantly shorter TCRB CDR3s in all four CD4+ subsets.

Sequencing was carried out using naive CD4+ T cells from blood. This clonotype originated in a man aged 30 to 39 with type 1 diabetes. The gene calls are TRBV5-1 and TRBJ2-3; 10 nucleotides agree with TRBD1. CDR3 bases: TGCGCCAGCAGCTTGGCACGGACAGGGGGTTGGAGCACAGATACGCAGTATTTT. As protein: CASSLARTGGWSTDTQYF.